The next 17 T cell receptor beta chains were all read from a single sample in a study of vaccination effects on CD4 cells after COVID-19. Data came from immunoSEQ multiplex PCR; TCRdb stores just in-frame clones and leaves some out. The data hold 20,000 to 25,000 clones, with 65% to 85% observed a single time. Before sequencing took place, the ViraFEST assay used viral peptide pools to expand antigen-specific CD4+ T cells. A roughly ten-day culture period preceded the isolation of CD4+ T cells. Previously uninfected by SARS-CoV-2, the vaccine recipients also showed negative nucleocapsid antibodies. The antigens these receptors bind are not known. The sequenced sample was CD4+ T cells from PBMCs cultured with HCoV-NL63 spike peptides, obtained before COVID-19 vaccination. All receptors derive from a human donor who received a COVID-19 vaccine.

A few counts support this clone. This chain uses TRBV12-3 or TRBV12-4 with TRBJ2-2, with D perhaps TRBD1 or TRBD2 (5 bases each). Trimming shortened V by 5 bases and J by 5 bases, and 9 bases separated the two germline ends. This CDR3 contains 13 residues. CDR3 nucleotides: TGTGCCAGCAGTCCGAGGGGAACCGGGGAGCTGTTTTTT. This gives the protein CASSPRGTGELFF.

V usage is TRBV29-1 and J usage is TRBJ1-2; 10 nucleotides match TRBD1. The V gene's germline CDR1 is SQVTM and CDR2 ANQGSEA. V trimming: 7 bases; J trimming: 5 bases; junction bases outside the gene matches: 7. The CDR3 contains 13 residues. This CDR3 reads CSAWDRGMYGYTF. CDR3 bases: TGCAGCGCGTGGGACAGGGGAATGTATGGCTACACCTTC.

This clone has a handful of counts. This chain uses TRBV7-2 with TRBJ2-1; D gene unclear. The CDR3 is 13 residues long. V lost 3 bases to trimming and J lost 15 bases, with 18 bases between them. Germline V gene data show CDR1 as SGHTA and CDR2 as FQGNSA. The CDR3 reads CASSFDRQGTVFF. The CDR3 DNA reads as TGTGCCAGCAGCTTCGATCGGCAAGGAACTGTGTTCTTC. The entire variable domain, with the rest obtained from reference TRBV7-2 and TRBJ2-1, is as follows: GAGVSQSPSNKVTEKGKDVELRCDPISGHTALYWYRQSLGQGLEFLIYFQGNSAPDKSGLPSDRFSAERTGGSVSTLTIQRTQQEDSAVYLCASSFDRQGTVFFGPGTRLTVL.

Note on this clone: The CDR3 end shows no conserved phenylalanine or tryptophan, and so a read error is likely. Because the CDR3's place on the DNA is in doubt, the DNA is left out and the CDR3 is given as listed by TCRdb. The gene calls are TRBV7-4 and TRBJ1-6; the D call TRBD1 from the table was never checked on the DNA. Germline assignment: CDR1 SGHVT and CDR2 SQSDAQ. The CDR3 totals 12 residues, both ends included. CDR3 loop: CASSLVFGTGSL.

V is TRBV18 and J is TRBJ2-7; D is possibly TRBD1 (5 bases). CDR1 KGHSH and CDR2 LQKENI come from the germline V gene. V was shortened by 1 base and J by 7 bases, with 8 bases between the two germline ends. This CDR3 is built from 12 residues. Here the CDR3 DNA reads TGTGCCAGCTCACCACAGGGGTTAGAGCAGTACTTC. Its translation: CASSPQGLEQYF.

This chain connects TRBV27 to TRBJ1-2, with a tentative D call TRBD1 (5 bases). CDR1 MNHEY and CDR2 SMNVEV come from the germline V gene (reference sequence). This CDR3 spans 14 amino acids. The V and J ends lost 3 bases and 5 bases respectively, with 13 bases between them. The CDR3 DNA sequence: TGTGCCAGCAGTTTTTCAGGGAGCGGATATGGCTACACCTTC. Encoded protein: CASSFSGSGYGYTF.

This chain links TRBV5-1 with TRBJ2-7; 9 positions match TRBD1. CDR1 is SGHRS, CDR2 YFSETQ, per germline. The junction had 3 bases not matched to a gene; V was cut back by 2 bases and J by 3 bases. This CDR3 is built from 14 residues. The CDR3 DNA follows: TGCGCCAGCAGCTTCCTGACAGGGGGCTACGAGCAGTACTTC. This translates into CASSFLTGGYEQYF.

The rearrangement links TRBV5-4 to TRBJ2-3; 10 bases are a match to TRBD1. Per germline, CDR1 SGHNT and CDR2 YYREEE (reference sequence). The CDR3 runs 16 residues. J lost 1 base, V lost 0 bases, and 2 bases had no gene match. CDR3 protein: CASSLGGTGGTDTQYF. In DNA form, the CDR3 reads TGTGCCAGCAGCTTGGGCGGGACAGGGGGCACAGATACGCAGTATTTT. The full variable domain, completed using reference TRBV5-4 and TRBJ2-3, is ETGVTQSPTHLIKTRGQQVTLRCSSQSGHNTVSWYQQALGQGPQFIFQYYREEENGRGNFPPRFSGLQFPNYSSELNVNALELDDSALYLCASSLGGTGGTDTQYFGPGTRLTVL.

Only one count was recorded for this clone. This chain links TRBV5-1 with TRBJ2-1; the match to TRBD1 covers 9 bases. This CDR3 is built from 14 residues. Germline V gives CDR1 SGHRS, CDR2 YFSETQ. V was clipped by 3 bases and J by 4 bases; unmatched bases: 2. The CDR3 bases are TGCGCCAGCAGCTGGGACAGGGATTACAATGAGCAGTTCTTC. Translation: CASSWDRDYNEQFF.

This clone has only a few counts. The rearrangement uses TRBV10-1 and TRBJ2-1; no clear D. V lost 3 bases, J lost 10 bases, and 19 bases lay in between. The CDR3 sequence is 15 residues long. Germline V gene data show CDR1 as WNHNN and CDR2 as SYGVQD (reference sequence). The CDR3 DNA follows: TGCGCCAGCAGTGATTATGTTTTGGGCCGGGCGGAGCAGTTCTTC. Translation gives CASSDYVLGRAEQFF.

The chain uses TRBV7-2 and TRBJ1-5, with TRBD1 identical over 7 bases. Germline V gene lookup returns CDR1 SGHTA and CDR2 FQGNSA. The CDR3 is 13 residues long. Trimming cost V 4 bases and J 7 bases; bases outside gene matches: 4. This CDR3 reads CASSSQGDQPQHF. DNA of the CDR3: TGTGCCAGCAGCTCCCAGGGGGACCAGCCCCAGCATTTT. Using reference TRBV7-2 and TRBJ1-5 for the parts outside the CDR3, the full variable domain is GAGVSQSPSNKVTEKGKDVELRCDPISGHTALYWYRQSLGQGLEFLIYFQGNSAPDKSGLPSDRFSAERTGGSVSTLTIQRTQQEDSAVYLCASSSQGDQPQHFGDGTRLSIL.

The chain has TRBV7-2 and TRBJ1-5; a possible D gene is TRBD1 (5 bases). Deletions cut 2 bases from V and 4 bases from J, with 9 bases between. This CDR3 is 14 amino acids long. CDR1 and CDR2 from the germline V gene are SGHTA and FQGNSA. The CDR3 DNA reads TGTGCCAGCAGCTTACAAGGGGTGAATCAGCCCCAGCATTTT. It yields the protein CASSLQGVNQPQHF.

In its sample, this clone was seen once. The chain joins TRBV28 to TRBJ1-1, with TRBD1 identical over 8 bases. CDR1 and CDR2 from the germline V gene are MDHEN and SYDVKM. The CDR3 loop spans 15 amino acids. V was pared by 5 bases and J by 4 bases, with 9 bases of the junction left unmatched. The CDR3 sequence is CASSIPQGAGTEAFF. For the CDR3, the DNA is TGTGCCAGCAGTATACCCCAGGGGGCCGGCACTGAAGCTTTCTTT. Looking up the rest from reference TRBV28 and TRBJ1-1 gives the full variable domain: DVKVTQSSRYLVKRTGEKVFLECVQDMDHENMFWYRQDPGLGLRLIYFSYDVKMKEKGDIPEGYSVSREKKERFSLILESASTNQTSMYLCASSIPQGAGTEAFFGQGTRLTVV.

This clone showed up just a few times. The CDR3 spells CASSRGRLAGGLSSSYNEQFF. The CDR3 DNA reads as TGCGCCAGCAGTCGTGGCCGACTAGCGGGAGGGCTAAGCAGCTCCTACAATGAGCAGTTCTTC. The chain uses TRBV4-1 and TRBJ2-1, with 14 nucleotides matching TRBD2. Germline-derived CDR1 and CDR2 are MGHRA and YSYEKL. The J segment lost 0 bases and the V segment lost 6 bases, leaving 16 bases of the junction unmatched. This CDR3 contains 21 residues.

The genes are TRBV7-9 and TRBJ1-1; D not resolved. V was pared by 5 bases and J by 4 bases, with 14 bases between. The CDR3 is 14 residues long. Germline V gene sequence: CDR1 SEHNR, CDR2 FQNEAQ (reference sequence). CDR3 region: CASSLGEIFTEAFF. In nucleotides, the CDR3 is TGTGCCAGCAGCCTAGGTGAGATTTTCACTGAAGCTTTCTTT.

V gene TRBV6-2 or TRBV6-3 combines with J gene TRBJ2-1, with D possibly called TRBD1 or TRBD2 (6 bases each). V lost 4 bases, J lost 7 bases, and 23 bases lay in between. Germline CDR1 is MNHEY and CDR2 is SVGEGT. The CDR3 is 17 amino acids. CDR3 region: CASSFSLGGSGENEQFF. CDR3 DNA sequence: TGTGCCAGCAGTTTCAGTTTAGGGGGGAGTGGGGAGAATGAGCAGTTCTTC.

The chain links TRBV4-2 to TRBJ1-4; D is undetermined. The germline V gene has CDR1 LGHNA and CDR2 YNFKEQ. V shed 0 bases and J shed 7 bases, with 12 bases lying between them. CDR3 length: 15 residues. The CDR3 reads CASSQDLTRFEKLFF. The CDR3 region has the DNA TGTGCCAGCAGCCAAGACCTGACTAGGTTTGAAAAACTGTTTTTT.